What follows describes a single T cell receptor (beta chain). The same CDR3 can be traced to other DNA sequences in this sample. There were only Caucasian adults among the donors, and all lived in Nashville, Tennessee. Germline values: CDR1 GTSNPN, CDR2 SVGIG (reference sequence). This CDR3 comprises 13 residues. V shed 0 bases and J shed 4 bases, with 6 bases lying between them. Per sorted-subset replicate PCR, input was 150 to 250 ng DNA, representing 30,000 to 35,000 T cell genomes. Here immunoSEQ multiplex PCR was the method, and the copy in TCRdb shows in-frame clones only, minus some. This table has some 980,000 clones, 70% to 85% appearing once. The data were obtained in a study of shared clonotypes between healthy human individuals. Study-wide context: Each donor had three CD4 naive, three CD4 memory, two CD8 naive and one CD8 memory plate.

The rearrangement links TRBV30 to TRBJ2-2; D unresolved. The receptor comes from a young man in good health. The sample was memory CD4+ T cells sorted from blood. The subset was: CD45RA-negative fraction. DNA for the CDR3: TGTGCCTGGAGTGTAGGCGTCACCGGGGAGCTGTTTTTT. It codes for CAWSVGVTGELFF.